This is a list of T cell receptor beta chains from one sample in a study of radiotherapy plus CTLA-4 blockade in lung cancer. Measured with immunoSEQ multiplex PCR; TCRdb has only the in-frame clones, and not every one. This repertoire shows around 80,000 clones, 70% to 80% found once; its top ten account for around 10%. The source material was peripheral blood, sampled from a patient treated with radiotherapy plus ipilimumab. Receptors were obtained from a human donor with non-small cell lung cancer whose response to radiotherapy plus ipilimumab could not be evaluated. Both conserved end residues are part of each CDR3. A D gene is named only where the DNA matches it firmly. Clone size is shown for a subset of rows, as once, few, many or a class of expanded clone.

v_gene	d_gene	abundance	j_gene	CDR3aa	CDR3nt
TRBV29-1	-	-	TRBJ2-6	CSVSGQSGANVLTF	TGCAGCGTTTCAGGTCAGAGTGGGGCCAACGTCCTGACTTTC
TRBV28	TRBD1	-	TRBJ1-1	CASSLTLPRDRVRGAFF	TGTGCCAGCAGTTTAACCCTCCCCCGGGACAGGGTAAGGGGAGCTTTCTTT
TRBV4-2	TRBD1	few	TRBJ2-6	CASSRPGQGSGANVLTF	TGTGCCAGCAGCCGGCCCGGACAGGGGTCGGGGGCCAACGTCCTGACTTTC
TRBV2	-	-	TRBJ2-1	CASSASGNEQFF	TGTGCCAGCAGTGCTAGTGGGAATGAGCAGTTCTTC
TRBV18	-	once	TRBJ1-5	CASSPGVWEYYSNQPQHF	TGTGCCAGCTCACCAGGGGTATGGGAGTACTATAGCAATCAGCCCCAGCATTTT
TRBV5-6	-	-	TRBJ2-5	CASSLAGSEETQYF	TGTGCCAGCAGCTTGGCGGGGAGCGAAGAGACCCAGTACTTC
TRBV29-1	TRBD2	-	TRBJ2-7	CSVAGVAGVSYEQYF	TGCAGCGTAGCAGGGGTAGCGGGAGTTTCTTACGAGCAGTACTTC
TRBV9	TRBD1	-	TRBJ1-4	CASSASGGEGEKLFF	TGTGCCAGCAGCGCCTCAGGGGGAGAAGGTGAAAAACTGTTTTTT
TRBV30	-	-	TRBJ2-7	CAWQGQLVHEQYF	TGTGCCTGGCAGGGCCAGCTCGTCCACGAGCAGTACTTC
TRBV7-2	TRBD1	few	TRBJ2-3	CASGTGGTDTQYF	TGTGCCAGCGGGACAGGGGGCACAGATACGCAGTATTTT
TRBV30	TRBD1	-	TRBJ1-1	CAWNPDRLNTEAFF	TGTGCCTGGAACCCGGACAGGCTGAACACTGAAGCTTTCTTT
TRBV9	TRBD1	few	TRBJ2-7	CASSVGQGAYEQYF	TGTGCCAGCAGCGTAGGACAGGGAGCCTACGAGCAGTACTTC
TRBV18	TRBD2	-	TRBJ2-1	CASSPWTRSAGEQFF	TGTGCCAGCTCACCATGGACTAGGTCTGCAGGAGAGCAGTTCTTC
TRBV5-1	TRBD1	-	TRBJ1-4	CASSLDRGLDEKLFF	TGCGCCAGCAGCTTGGACAGGGGGCTGGATGAAAAACTGTTTTTT
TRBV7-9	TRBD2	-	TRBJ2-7	CASSPLIGRVSYEQYF	TGTGCCAGCAGCCCCCTTATCGGGAGGGTCTCCTACGAGCAGTACTTC
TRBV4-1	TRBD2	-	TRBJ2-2	CASSQNFLAGAGELFF	TGCGCCAGCAGCCAAAATTTCCTAGCGGGGGCCGGGGAGCTGTTTTTT
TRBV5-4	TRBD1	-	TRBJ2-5	CASSTDREGTQYF	TGTGCCAGCAGCACAGACAGGGAAGGGACCCAGTACTTC
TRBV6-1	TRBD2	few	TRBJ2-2	CASSAIAGGTGELFF	TGTGCCAGCAGTGCCATAGCGGGAGGGACCGGGGAGCTGTTTTTT
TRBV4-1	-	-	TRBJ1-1	CASSQDGWGRQGTEAFF	TGCGCCAGCAGCCAAGATGGGTGGGGAAGGCAGGGCACTGAAGCTTTCTTT
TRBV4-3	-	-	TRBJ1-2	CASSVTITYGYTF	TGCGCCAGCAGCGTTACAATCACCTATGGCTACACCTTC
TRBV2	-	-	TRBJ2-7	CASSESGWAYEQYF	TGTGCCAGCAGTGAATCAGGGTGGGCCTACGAGCAGTACTTC
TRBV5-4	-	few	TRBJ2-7	CASSQEREPSYEQYF	TGTGCCAGCAGCCAAGAACGGGAGCCCTCCTACGAGCAGTACTTC
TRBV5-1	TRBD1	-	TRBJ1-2	CASSLRTGDNYGYTF	TGCGCCAGCAGCTTACGGACAGGCGACAACTATGGCTACACCTTC
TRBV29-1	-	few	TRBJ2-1	CSVEREELSSYNEQFF	TGCAGCGTTGAGAGGGAAGAATTAAGCTCCTACAATGAGCAGTTCTTC
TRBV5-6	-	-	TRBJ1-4	CASSFDPGEKLFF	TGTGCCAGCAGCTTTGATCCGGGTGAAAAACTGTTTTTT
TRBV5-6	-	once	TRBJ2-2	CASSSVYRVTGELFF	TGTGCCAGCAGCTCTGTTTACAGGGTAACCGGGGAGCTGTTTTTT
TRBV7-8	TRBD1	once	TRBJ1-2	CASSPDRGREVFGYTF	TGTGCCAGCAGCCCGGACAGGGGGCGGGAAGTCTTTGGCTACACCTTC
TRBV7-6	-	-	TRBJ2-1	CASSLVPAGARNEQFF	TGTGCCAGCAGCTTAGTCCCGGCAGGGGCCCGCAATGAGCAGTTCTTC
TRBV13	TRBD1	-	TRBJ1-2	CASSLTTGSLNYGYTF	TGTGCCAGCAGCTTAACGACAGGGAGCCTTAACTATGGCTACACCTTC
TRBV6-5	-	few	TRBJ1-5	CASSYAGSNQPQHF	TGTGCCAGCAGTTATGCAGGGAGCAATCAGCCCCAGCATTTT
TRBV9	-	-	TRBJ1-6	CASSQEEGNSPLHF	TGTGCCAGCAGCCAGGAGGAGGGGAATTCACCCCTCCACTTT
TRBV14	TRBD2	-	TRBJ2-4	CASSQSRDYGDIQYF	TGTGCCAGCAGCCAATCCCGGGACTATGGAGACATTCAGTACTTC
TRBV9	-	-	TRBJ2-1	CASSVELALYNEQFF	TGTGCCAGCAGCGTAGAACTAGCCCTCTACAATGAGCAGTTCTTC
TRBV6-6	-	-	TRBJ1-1	CASSYEQGWNTEAFF	TGTGCCAGCAGTTACGAGCAGGGTTGGAACACTGAAGCTTTCTTT
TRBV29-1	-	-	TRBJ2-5	CSAHHSAGLEQYF	TGCAGCGCCCACCACTCCGCCGGCCTGGAGCAGTACTTC
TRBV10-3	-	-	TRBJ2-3	CAISESNPGFGTDTQYF	TGTGCCATCAGTGAGTCGAATCCGGGGTTTGGGACAGATACGCAGTATTTT
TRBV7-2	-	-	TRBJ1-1	CASSFLDRTNTEAFF	TGTGCCAGCAGCTTCCTCGACAGGACGAACACTGAAGCTTTCTTT
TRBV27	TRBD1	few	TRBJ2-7	CASSLKTLTGDSYEQYF	TGTGCCAGCAGTCTAAAAACCCTAACAGGGGACAGCTACGAGCAGTACTTC
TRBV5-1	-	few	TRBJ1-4	CASSIGTGREKLFF	TGCGCCAGCAGCATCGGCACAGGGAGAGAAAAACTGTTTTTT
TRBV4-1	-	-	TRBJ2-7	CASSQVIQGFPYEQYF	TGCGCCAGCAGCCAAGTGATTCAGGGTTTCCCCTACGAGCAGTACTTC
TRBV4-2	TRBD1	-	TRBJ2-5	CASSQGGQGYQETQYF	TGTGCCAGCAGCCAAGGGGGACAGGGGTACCAAGAGACCCAGTACTTC
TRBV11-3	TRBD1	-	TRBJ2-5	CASSRGQAETQYF	TGTGCCAGCAGCCGGGGACAGGCGGAGACCCAGTACTTC
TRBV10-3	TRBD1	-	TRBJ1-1	CAISGQGMNTEAFF	TGTGCCATCAGCGGACAGGGAATGAACACTGAAGCTTTCTTT
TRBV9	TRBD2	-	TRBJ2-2	CASSVEASGDGELFF	TGTGCCAGCAGCGTAGAGGCTAGCGGTGACGGGGAGCTGTTTTTT
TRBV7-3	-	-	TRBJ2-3	CASSLEQTSTDTQYF	TGTGCCAGCAGCTTAGAGCAGACTAGCACAGATACGCAGTATTTT
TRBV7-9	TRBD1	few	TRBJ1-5	CASSPGQGEQPQHF	TGTGCCAGCAGCCCGGGACAGGGTGAACAGCCCCAGCATTTT
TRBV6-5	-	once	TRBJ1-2	CASRLQDGYTF	TGTGCCAGCAGATTACAAGATGGCTACACCTTC
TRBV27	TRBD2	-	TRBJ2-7	CASSHRGVAYEQYF	TGTGCCAGCAGTCACCGGGGGGTCGCCTACGAGCAGTACTTC
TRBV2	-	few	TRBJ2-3	CASSERGTDTQYF	TGTGCCAGCAGTGAGCGGGGCACAGATACGCAGTATTTT
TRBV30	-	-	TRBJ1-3	CAFSGHRGPSGNTIYF	TGTGCCTTCTCGGGACATCGAGGACCCTCTGGAAACACCATATATTTT
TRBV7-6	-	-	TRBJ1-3	CASSLGTPPTGNTIYF	TGTGCCAGCAGCTTAGGGACACCTCCAACTGGAAACACCATATATTTT
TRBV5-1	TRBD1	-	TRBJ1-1	CASSRQGGNTEAFF	TGCGCCAGCAGCCGACAGGGGGGGAACACTGAAGCTTTCTTT
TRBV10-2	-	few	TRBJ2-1	CASSEWRDEQFF	TGCGCCAGCAGTGAGTGGAGGGATGAGCAGTTCTTC
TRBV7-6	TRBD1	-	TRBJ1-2	CASSSQTGGYGYTF	TGTGCCAGCAGCTCACAGACAGGGGGCTATGGCTACACCTTC
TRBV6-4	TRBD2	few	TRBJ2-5	CASSDLGLAGGPQETQYF	TGTGCCAGCAGTGACCTGGGACTAGCGGGAGGGCCCCAAGAGACCCAGTACTTC
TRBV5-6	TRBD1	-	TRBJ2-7	CASSLLLGTDSYEQYF	TGTGCCAGCAGCTTGTTACTTGGGACAGATTCCTACGAGCAGTACTTC